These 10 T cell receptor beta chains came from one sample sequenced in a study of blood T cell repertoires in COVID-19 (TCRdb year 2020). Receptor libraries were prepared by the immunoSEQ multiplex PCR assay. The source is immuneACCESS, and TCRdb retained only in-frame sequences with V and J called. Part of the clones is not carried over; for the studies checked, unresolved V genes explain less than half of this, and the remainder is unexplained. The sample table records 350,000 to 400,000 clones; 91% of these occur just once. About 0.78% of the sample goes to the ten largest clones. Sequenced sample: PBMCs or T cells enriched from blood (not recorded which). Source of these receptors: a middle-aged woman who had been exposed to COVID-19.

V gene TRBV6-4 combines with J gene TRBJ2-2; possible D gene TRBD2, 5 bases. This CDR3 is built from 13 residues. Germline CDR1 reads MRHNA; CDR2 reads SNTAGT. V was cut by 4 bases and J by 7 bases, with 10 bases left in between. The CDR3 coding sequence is TGTGCCAGCAGTGTTGAACGGGGCGGGGAGCTGTTTTTT. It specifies CASSVERGGELFF.

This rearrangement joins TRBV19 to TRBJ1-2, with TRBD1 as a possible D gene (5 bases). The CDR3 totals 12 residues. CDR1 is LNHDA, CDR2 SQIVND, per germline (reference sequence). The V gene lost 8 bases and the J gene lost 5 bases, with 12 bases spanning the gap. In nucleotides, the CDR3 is TGTGCCAGTTGCCCTCGGGGGTATGGCTACACCTTC. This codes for CASCPRGYGYTF. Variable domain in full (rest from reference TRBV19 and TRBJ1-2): DGGITQSPKYLFRKEGQNVTLSCEQNLNHDAMYWYRQDPGQGLRLIYYSQIVNDFQKGDIAEGYSVSREKKESFPLTVTSAQKNPTAFYLCASCPRGYGYTFGSGTRLTVV.

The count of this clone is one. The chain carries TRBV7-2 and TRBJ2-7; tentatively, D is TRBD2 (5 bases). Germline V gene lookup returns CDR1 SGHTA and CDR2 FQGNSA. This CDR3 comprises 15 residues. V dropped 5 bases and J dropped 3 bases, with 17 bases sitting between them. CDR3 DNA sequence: TGTGCCAGCAGCCCCTCCTCCGACGCGGGCTACGAGCAGTACTTC. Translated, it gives CASSPSSDAGYEQYF.

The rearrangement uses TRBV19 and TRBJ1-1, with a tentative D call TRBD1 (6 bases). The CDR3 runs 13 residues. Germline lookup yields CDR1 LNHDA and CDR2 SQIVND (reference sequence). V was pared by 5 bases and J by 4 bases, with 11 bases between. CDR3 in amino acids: CASSQGWGTEAFF. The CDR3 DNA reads TGTGCCAGTAGTCAGGGGTGGGGCACTGAAGCTTTCTTT.

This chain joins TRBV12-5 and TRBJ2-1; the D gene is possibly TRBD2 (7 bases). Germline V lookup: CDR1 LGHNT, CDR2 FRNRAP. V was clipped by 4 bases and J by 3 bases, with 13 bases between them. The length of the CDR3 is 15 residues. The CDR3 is CASGSGRGIYNEQFF. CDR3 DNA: TGTGCTAGTGGTTCAGGGAGGGGGATCTACAATGAGCAGTTCTTC.

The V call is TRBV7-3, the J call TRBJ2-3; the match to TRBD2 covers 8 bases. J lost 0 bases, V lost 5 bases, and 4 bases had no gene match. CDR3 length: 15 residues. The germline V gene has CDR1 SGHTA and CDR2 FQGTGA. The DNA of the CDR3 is TGTGCCAGCAGCCCGGGGGGGGGAAGCACAGATACGCAGTATTTT. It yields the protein CASSPGGGSTDTQYF.

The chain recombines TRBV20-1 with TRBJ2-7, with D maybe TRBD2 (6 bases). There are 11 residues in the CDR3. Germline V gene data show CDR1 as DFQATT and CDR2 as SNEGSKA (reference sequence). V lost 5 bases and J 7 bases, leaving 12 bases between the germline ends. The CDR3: CSAARAGEQYF. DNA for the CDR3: TGCAGTGCTGCCCGCGCGGGGGAGCAGTACTTC.

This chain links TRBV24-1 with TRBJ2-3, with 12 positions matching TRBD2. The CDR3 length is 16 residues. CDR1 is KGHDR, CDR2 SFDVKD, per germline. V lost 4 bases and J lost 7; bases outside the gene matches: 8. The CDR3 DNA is TGTGCCACCAGTGACCTTCTAGCGGGAGGGCCGAATACGCAGTATTTT. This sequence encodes CATSDLLAGGPNTQYF.

CDR3 nucleotide sequence: TGTGCCAGCAGTCGAGCGTTAAACACCATATATTTT. Its protein product is CASSRALNTIYF. The genes are TRBV12-3 or TRBV12-4 and TRBJ1-3; D is unresolved. Trimming cost V 5 bases and J 6 bases, with 8 bases left between them. The length of the CDR3 is 12 residues.

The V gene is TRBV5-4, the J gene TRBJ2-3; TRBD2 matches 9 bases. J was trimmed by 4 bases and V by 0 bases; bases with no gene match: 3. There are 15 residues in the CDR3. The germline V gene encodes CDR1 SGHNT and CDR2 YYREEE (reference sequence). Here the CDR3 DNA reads TGTGCCAGCAGCTTGGGGGGACTAGCTGCAGATACGCAGTATTTT. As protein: CASSLGGLAADTQYF.